These 3 T cell receptor beta chains originate from one sample sequenced in a study of T cells after posttransplantation cyclophosphamide. Profiled with immunoSEQ multiplex PCR; TCRdb holds only in-frame clones, not every one. This sample comprises 30,000 to 50,000 clones, none seen once only. The specimen sequenced was PBMCs. All receptors come from a woman between 45 and 60 years old in good health and a related stem cell transplant donor.

In its sample, this clone was seen a few times. The J gene is TRBJ1-1, the V gene TRBV6-1; 9 bases line up with TRBD1. Unmatched junction bases numbered 5, after V lost 7 bases and J lost 5 bases. Looked up from germline, CDR1 is MNHNS and CDR2 is SASEGT. The CDR3 length is 13 residues. CDR3 nucleotides: TGTGCCAGCAATAAACAGGGGGCGACTGAAGCTTTCTTT. Translated, it gives CASNKQGATEAFF.

This clone appeared many times. This chain connects TRBV6-6 to TRBJ2-1; 11 bases line up with TRBD2. The germline V gene has CDR1 MNHNY and CDR2 SVGAGI (reference sequence). V was clipped by 4 bases and J by 8 bases; unmatched bases: 10. The CDR3 is 16 amino acids. The CDR3 DNA sequence: TGTGCCAGCAGTTCCAATAGCGGGGGGGCTATGTATGAGCAGTTCTTC. Its protein product is CASSSNSGGAMYEQFF.

This clone was seen ten or more times. In DNA form, the CDR3 reads TGTGCCAGCAGCGTAGTGGAGGGAGTTAACTATGGCTACACCTTC. Translating it yields CASSVVEGVNYGYTF. The chain combines TRBV9 with TRBJ1-2; no clear D gene. Germline values: CDR1 SGDLS, CDR2 YYNGEE. Trimming removed 0 bases from V and 1 base from J, with 10 bases in between. CDR3 size: 15 residues.